This TCR beta chain was retrieved from a study of T cells in Graves' hyperthyroidism and ophthalmopathy. Findings and caveats of the study: Model-based prediction identified ophthalmopathy a median roughly 5.9 months prior to its onset. Stable hyperthyroidism was separated from ophthalmopathy by a model based on 13 V-J features.

Between the trimmed V and J ends, which lost 6 bases and 7 bases, there was a span of 6 bases. Germline V gene sequence: CDR1 SNHLY, CDR2 FYNNEI. CDR3 length: 10 amino acids. A word on this clonotype: Its antigen is currently unknown.

There were TCR beta CDR3 regions amplified from RNA transcripts. TCR CDR3 underwent first-round RT-PCR with the HTBI primer set. TCRdb fed the multiplex PCR reads into MiXCR, producing one record per CDR3 protein. The repertoire holds hundreds of thousands of distinct CDR3 sequences, with about 45% as singletons. The chain couples TRBV2 to TRBJ2-5; no firm D call. The specimen was peripheral blood or thyroid tissue (not recorded which). This sequence was found in a young woman with Graves' hyperthyroidism. The CDR3 DNA reads TGTGCCAGCAGGCGAGGGACCCAGTACTTC. This sequence encodes CASRRGTQYF.